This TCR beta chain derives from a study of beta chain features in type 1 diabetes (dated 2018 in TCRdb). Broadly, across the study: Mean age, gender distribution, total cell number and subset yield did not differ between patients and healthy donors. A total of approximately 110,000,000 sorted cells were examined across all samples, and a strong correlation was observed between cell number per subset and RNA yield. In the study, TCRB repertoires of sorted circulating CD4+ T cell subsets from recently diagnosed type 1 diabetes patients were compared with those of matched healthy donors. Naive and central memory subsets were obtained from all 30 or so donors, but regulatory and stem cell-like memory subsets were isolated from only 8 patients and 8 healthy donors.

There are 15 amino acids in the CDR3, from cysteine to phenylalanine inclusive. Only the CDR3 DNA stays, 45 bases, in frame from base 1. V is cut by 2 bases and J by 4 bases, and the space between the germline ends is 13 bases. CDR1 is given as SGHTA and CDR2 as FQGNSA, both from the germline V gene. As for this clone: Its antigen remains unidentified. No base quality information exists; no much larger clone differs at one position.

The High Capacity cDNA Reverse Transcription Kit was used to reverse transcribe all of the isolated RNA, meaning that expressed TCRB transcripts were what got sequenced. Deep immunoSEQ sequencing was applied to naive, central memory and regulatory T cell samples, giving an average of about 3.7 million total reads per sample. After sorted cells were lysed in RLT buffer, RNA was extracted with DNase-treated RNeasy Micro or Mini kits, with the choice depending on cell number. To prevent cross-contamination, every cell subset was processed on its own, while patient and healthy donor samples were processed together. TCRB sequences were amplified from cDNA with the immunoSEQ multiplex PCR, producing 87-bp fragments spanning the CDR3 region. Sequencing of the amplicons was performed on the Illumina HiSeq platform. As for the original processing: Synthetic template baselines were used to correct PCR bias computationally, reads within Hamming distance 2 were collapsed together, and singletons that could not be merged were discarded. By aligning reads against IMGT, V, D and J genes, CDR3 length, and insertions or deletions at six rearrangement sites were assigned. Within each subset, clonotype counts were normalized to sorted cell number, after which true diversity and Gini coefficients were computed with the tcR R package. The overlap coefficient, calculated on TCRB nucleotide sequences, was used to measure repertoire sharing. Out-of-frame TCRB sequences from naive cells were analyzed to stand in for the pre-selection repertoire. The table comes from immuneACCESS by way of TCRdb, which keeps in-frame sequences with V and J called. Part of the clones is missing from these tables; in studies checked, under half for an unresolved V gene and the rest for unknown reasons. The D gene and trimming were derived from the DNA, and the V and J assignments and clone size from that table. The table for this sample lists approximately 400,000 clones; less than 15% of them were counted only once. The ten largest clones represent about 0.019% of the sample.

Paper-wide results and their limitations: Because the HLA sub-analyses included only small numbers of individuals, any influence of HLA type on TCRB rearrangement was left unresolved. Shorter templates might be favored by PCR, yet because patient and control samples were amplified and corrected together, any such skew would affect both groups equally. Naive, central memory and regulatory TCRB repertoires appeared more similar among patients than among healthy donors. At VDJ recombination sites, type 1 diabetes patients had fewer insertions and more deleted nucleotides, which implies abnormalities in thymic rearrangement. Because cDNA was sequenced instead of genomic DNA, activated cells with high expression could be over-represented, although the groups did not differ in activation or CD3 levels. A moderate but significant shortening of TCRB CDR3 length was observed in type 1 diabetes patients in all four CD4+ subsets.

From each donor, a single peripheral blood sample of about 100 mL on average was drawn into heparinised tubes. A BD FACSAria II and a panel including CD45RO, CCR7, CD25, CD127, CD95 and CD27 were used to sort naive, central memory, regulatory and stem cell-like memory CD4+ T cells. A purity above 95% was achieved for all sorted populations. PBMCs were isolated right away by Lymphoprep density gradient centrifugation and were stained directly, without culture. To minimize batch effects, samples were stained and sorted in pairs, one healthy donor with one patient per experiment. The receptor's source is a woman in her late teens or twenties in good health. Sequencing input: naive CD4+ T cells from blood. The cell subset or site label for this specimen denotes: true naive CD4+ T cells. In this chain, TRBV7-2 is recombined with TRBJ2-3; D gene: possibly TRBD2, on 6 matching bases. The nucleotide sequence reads TGTGCCAGCAGCTTAAGGGGAGGCTGGGCAGATACGCAGTATTTT. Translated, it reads CASSLRGGWADTQYF.